This section outlines one TCR beta chain sequence together with its context. Its antigen is not known. The data originate from a study of shared clonotypes between healthy human individuals. TCRdb keeps only in-frame clones here, not all; method: immunoSEQ multiplex PCR. The sample consists of roughly 2,500,000 clones, 90% to 95% of them appearing once. All participating donors were Caucasian adults from Nashville, Tennessee. Study findings and constraints: Compared with clonotypes that all four donors shared, non-shared clonotypes had lower generation probabilities. Among the subsets, naive ones generally showed larger estimated richness than memory ones.

Sequences were obtained from naive CD4+ T cells from PBMCs. This sample's subset: CD45RA+ positively selected. This receptor was obtained from a man aged 18 to 30 in good health. Some clones in this sample may be carry-over from other donors' samples.

The CDR3 sequence is CASSYIRIGNTEAFF. CDR3 nucleotide sequence: TGTGCCAGCAGTTACATTAGGATTGGGAACACTGAAGCTTTCTTT. The chain combines TRBV6-5 with TRBJ1-1; D is ambiguous. The CDR3 extends over 15 amino acids. Per the germline V gene, CDR1 is MNHEY and CDR2 is SVGAGI. Trimming shortened V by 2 bases and J by 1 base, and 11 bases separated the two germline ends.